Below are 9 T cell receptor beta chains sequenced from a single sample in a study of a mutant IDH1 vaccine in newly diagnosed glioma. The table came from immunoSEQ multiplex PCR; TCRdb's copy has only in-frame clones and leaves some out. The profile shows 20,000 to 30,000 clones, about 80% of them singletons. The time point denotes: week 11, during vaccination. What each vaccine dose contained was 300 ug of mutant IDH1 20-mer peptide, accompanied by topical imiquimod. Their antigens remain unidentified. The material sequenced was PBMCs, taken from a glioma patient whose treatment included an IDH1 peptide vaccine. The receptors were gathered from a woman aged 18-30 years with glioma.

The chain employs TRBV5-1 and TRBJ2-6, with TRBD1 matching 7 bases. Trimming cost V 1 base and J 2 bases; bases outside gene matches: 3. CDR1 is SGHRS, CDR2 YFSETQ, per germline. The CDR3 totals 16 residues. As DNA, the CDR3 is TGCGCCAGCAGCTTGTCACAGGGGACTGGGGCCAACGTCCTGACTTTC. It specifies CASSLSQGTGANVLTF.

The genes are TRBV4-2 and TRBJ2-2; 8 bases map to TRBD1. With 3 bases clipped from V and 5 bases from J, the junction kept 11 bases outside the gene matches. There are 17 residues in the CDR3. Germline values: CDR1 LGHNA, CDR2 YNFKEQ. CDR3 in amino acids: CASSHVGGQGATGELFF. CDR3 coding DNA: TGTGCCAGCAGCCACGTCGGCGGCCAGGGGGCAACCGGGGAGCTGTTTTTT.

This clone was counted a few times. The chain combines TRBV5-1 with TRBJ2-2; 10 bases match TRBD1. The CDR3 contains 17 residues. Germline V gene lookup returns CDR1 SGHRS and CDR2 YFSETQ. Trimming cost V 0 bases and J 2 bases; bases outside gene matches: 4. The CDR3 protein is CASSLGDRGLNTGELFF. CDR3 in DNA: TGCGCCAGCAGCTTGGGCGACAGGGGGCTTAACACCGGGGAGCTGTTTTTT.

The V and J genes are TRBV7-8 and TRBJ1-3, with D unresolved. The CDR3 runs to 15 residues. The V end lost 5 bases, the J end lost 2 bases, and 13 bases lay between the germline ends. The V gene's germline CDR1 is SGHVS and CDR2 FQNEAQ. The CDR3 sequence is CASSDLLATGNTIYF. CDR3 DNA: TGTGCCAGCAGCGACCTCCTGGCTACTGGAAACACCATATATTTT.

V gene TRBV27 combines with J gene TRBJ2-7, with D unclear. Germline lookup yields CDR1 MNHEY and CDR2 SMNVEV (reference sequence). V lost 4 bases, J lost 0 bases, and 1 base lay in between. There are 11 residues in the CDR3. DNA of the CDR3: TGTGCCAGCAGTTCCTCCTACGAGCAGTACTTC. It yields the protein CASSSSYEQYF.

The V call is TRBV2, the J call TRBJ2-1; TRBD2 aligns across 9 bases. After removal of 7 bases from V and 5 bases from J, the junction contained 9 bases not matched to a gene. The CDR3 runs 15 residues. Germline V gene sequence: CDR1 SNHLY, CDR2 FYNNEI. In nucleotides, the CDR3 is TGTGCCAGCACCTCGGAGGGACTAGCCAACAATGAGCAGTTCTTC. Translation gives CASTSEGLANNEQFF.

V and J are TRBV20-1 and TRBJ1-1, with D perhaps TRBD1 (6 bases). The V and J ends lost 6 bases and 11 bases respectively, with 16 bases between them. The CDR3 spans 11 residues. The V gene's germline CDR1 is DFQATT and CDR2 SNEGSKA (reference sequence). The CDR3 protein is CSATDRRRAFF. The CDR3 bases are TGCAGTGCGACGGACAGACGAAGGGCTTTCTTT.

J is TRBJ1-3 and V is TRBV28, with D hard to call. This CDR3 has 15 residues. V lost 5 bases and J lost 4, with 15 bases in between. Germline V CDR1 and CDR2: MDHEN, SYDVKM. DNA for the CDR3: TGTGCCAGCAGTCCAGCAGACCAAATCGGAAACACCATATATTTT. It is translated as CASSPADQIGNTIYF.

This clone was counted a few times. J is TRBJ1-1 and V is TRBV7-2; D not certain. Deletions cut 4 bases from V and 0 bases from J, with 12 bases between. The germline V gene encodes CDR1 SGHTA and CDR2 FQGNSA. The CDR3 runs to 15 residues. The CDR3 sequence: CASSYSPGVNTEAFF. CDR3 nucleotide sequence: TGTGCCAGCAGCTATAGCCCGGGAGTGAACACTGAAGCTTTCTTT.